These 21 T cell receptor beta chains were all obtained from the same sample, sequenced in a study of blood T cell repertoires in COVID-19. The method was immunoSEQ multiplex PCR; TCRdb's version includes in-frame clones alone and lacks a portion of them. This repertoire shows roughly 380,000 clones, 81% found once; its top ten account for approximately 1%. Sequenced input: peripheral blood. These receptors all come from a human donor with acute or convalescent COVID-19. The donor label of this sample is uncertain.

The chain recombines TRBV5-1 with TRBJ1-2; no firm D call. CDR1 is SGHRS, CDR2 YFSETQ, per germline. The CDR3 has 15 residues. V gave up 0 bases and J gave up 1 base, with 10 bases separating them. The CDR3 DNA reads TGCGCCAGCAGCTTGGGTGGAGTGATTAACTATGGCTACACCTTC. It specifies CASSLGGVINYGYTF.

This sequence joins TRBV10-1 and TRBJ2-7; the match to TRBD2 covers 11 bases. CDR1 and CDR2 (germline): WNHNN, SYGVQD (reference sequence). V was pared by 6 bases and J by 4 bases, with 14 bases of the junction left unmatched. The CDR3 totals 17 residues. The CDR3 nucleotides are TGCGCCAGCAGCGATGGGGACCCTGGGACTAGCGGTTACGAGCAGTACTTC. Translated: CASSDGDPGTSGYEQYF.

This clone came up a few times. V is TRBV5-1 and J is TRBJ2-3; maybe TRBD1 (6 bases). The CDR3 is 16 amino acids. CDR1 and CDR2 from the germline V gene are SGHRS and YFSETQ. V was clipped by 4 bases and J by 4 bases, with 19 bases between them. CDR3 nucleotides: TGCGCCAGCAGCCGCAGGGGTAGGGAGTTCCCAGATACGCAGTATTTT. Translating it yields CASSRRGREFPDTQYF.

This CDR3 reads CARTQQGIEDNEQFF. In DNA form, the CDR3 reads TGTGCCAGGACCCAACAGGGGATCGAAGACAATGAGCAGTTCTTC. This chain connects TRBV19 to TRBJ2-1, with 7 nucleotides matching TRBD1. The CDR3 totals 15 residues. V was pared by 9 bases and J by 5 bases, with 13 bases of the junction left unmatched. CDR1 LNHDA and CDR2 SQIVND come from the germline V gene (reference sequence).

The V gene is TRBV12-5, the J gene TRBJ1-2; D is ambiguous. CDR1 LGHNT and CDR2 FRNRAP come from the germline V gene. The V gene lost 5 bases and the J gene lost 5 bases, with 21 bases spanning the gap. CDR3 size: 16 residues. CDR3 sequence: CASGIYIRETSYGYTF. CDR3 DNA: TGTGCTAGTGGTATTTACATCCGGGAAACCTCATATGGCTACACCTTC.

The chain employs TRBV11-3 and TRBJ1-6; possibly TRBD1 for D (5 bases). The CDR3 loop spans 16 amino acids. Trimming left V 2 bases short and J 8 bases short, with 16 bases between. The germline V gene has CDR1 SGHNT and CDR2 YENEEA. The CDR3 DNA is TGTGCCAGCAGCTTAATGCGGCGGGACGCGGATTCACCCCTCCACTTT. Translation gives CASSLMRRDADSPLHF.

The V and J genes are TRBV5-1 and TRBJ1-4, with D tentatively TRBD1 (5 bases). Looked up from germline, CDR1 is SGHRS and CDR2 is YFSETQ. The V end lost 0 bases, the J end lost 8 bases, and 8 bases lay between the germline ends. The CDR3 consists of 13 residues. Written as DNA, the CDR3 is TGCGCCAGCAGCTTGGCCGGACACGAAAAACTGTTTTTT. Amino acid sequence: CASSLAGHEKLFF.

A single count supports this clone. The rearrangement joins TRBV18 to TRBJ2-7, with 9 nucleotides matching TRBD1. V trimming: 3 bases; J trimming: 6 bases; junction bases outside the gene matches: 9. Germline V lookup: CDR1 KGHSH, CDR2 LQKENI. CDR3 size: 15 residues. This chain's CDR3 is CASSPTGTGFREQYF. The CDR3, as DNA: TGTGCCAGCTCACCCACCGGGACAGGGTTCCGCGAGCAGTACTTC.

This chain joins TRBV30 and TRBJ1-1, with D unresolved. The CDR3 sequence is 12 residues long. From germline, CDR1 is GTSNPN and CDR2 SVGIG (reference sequence). The V and J ends lost 0 bases and 11 bases respectively, with 13 bases between them. The CDR3: CAWSVPQWHAFF. DNA of the CDR3: TGTGCCTGGAGTGTACCTCAGTGGCACGCTTTCTTT.

The rearrangement joins TRBV29-1 to TRBJ1-2; weak D call: TRBD1 (6 bases). V dropped 3 bases and J dropped 8 bases, with 13 bases sitting between them. The CDR3 runs 12 residues. Germline CDR1 is SQVTM and CDR2 is ANQGSEA. For the CDR3, the DNA is TGCAGCGTTGAGAGGTCAGGGGACGGCTACACCTTC. Amino acid sequence: CSVERSGDGYTF. The complete variable domain, with remaining parts taken from reference TRBV29-1 and TRBJ1-2, reads SAVISQKPSRDICQRGTSLTIQCQVDSQVTMMFWYRQQPGQSLTLIATANQGSEATYESGFVIDKFPISRPNLTFSTLTVSNMSPEDSSIYLCSVERSGDGYTFGSGTRLTVV.

The chain uses TRBV18 and TRBJ2-7; D uncertain. The CDR3 extends over 14 amino acids. Per germline, CDR1 KGHSH and CDR2 LQKENI. Trimming took off 3 bases at V and 0 bases at J, with 9 bases between the two ends. CDR3 nucleotides: TGTGCCAGCTCACCCTCCAGAAACTCCTACGAGCAGTACTTC. It codes for CASSPSRNSYEQYF.

The chain joins TRBV3-1 (or the pseudogene TRBV3-2) to TRBJ1-1, with a tentative D call TRBD1 (6 bases). V lost 5 bases and J lost 1, with 11 bases in between. CDR1 and CDR2 (germline): LGHDT, YNNKEL (reference sequence). CDR3 length: 14 amino acids. CDR3 residues: CASSAHRANTEAFF. In DNA, the CDR3 is TGTGCCAGCAGCGCCCACAGGGCGAACACTGAAGCTTTCTTT.

The CDR3 is CAWGRQGASSTDTQYF. The CDR3 region has the DNA TGTGCCTGGGGGCGACAGGGCGCTTCTAGCACAGATACGCAGTATTTT. V is TRBV30 and J is TRBJ2-3; 7 positions match TRBD1. J was trimmed by 0 bases and V by 5 bases; bases with no gene match: 11. This CDR3 comprises 16 residues. Germline V gene sequence: CDR1 GTSNPN, CDR2 SVGIG (reference sequence).

The chain has TRBV2 and TRBJ1-5, with D tentatively TRBD1 (6 bases). With 3 bases removed from V and 3 bases from J, the gap between germline ends came to 12 bases. The CDR3 loop spans 15 amino acids. Germline V gives CDR1 SNHLY, CDR2 FYNNEI. CDR3 DNA sequence: TGTGCCAGCAGTGAGGAAACAGGGTTCAATCAGCCCCAGCATTTT. As protein: CASSEETGFNQPQHF.

The chain is built from TRBV2 and TRBJ1-1; D remains ambiguous. The CDR3 length is 11 residues. V lost 2 bases and J lost 6, with 4 bases in between. Per germline, CDR1 SNHLY and CDR2 FYNNEI. The chain's CDR3 is CASSEYSEAFF. The CDR3 region has the DNA TGTGCCAGCAGTGAATACTCTGAAGCTTTCTTT.

The chain uses TRBV28 and TRBJ2-1, with TRBD1 matching 10 bases. CDR1 is MDHEN, CDR2 SYDVKM, per germline. This CDR3 comprises 16 residues. With 6 bases clipped from V and 4 bases from J, the junction kept 9 bases outside the gene matches. The CDR3 spells CASRAPGQGIYNEQFF. CDR3 nucleotide sequence: TGTGCCAGCAGAGCACCGGGACAGGGGATTTACAATGAGCAGTTCTTC. The complete variable domain, with remaining parts taken from reference TRBV28 and TRBJ2-1, reads DVKVTQSSRYLVKRTGEKVFLECVQDMDHENMFWYRQDPGLGLRLIYFSYDVKMKEKGDIPEGYSVSREKKERFSLILESASTNQTSMYLCASRAPGQGIYNEQFFGPGTRLTVL.

This chain links TRBV4-2 with TRBJ1-2; 7 bases agree with TRBD1. CDR1 is LGHNA, CDR2 YNFKEQ, per germline. This CDR3 has 16 residues. The junction had 7 bases not matched to a gene; V was cut back by 1 base and J by 2 bases. The DNA for the CDR3 is TGTGCCAGCAGCCAAGGTCAGACAGGGATAAACTATGGCTACACCTTC. It specifies CASSQGQTGINYGYTF.

The chain couples TRBV18 to TRBJ2-1; tentatively, D is TRBD2 (6 bases). The CDR3 covers 14 residues. V lost 3 bases to trimming and J lost 7 bases, with 13 bases between them. Germline CDR1 KGHSH, CDR2 LQKENI. The CDR3 DNA follows: TGTGCCAGCTCACCTACGGGACTTGAAAATGAGCAGTTCTTC. It is translated as CASSPTGLENEQFF.

The chain links TRBV19 to TRBJ1-1, with D tentatively TRBD1 (6 bases). The germline gives CDR1 LNHDA, CDR2 SQIVND (reference sequence). V lost 4 bases to trimming and J lost 6 bases, with 15 bases between them. CDR3 size: 14 residues. The CDR3: CASSTYRESAEAFF. As DNA, the CDR3 is TGTGCCAGTAGTACATACAGGGAATCAGCTGAAGCTTTCTTT.

The chain combines TRBV4-2 with TRBJ2-7; weak D call: TRBD1 (8 bases). CDR1 is LGHNA, CDR2 YNFKEQ, per germline. The CDR3 has 15 residues. The V end lost 4 bases, the J end lost 2 bases, and 15 bases lay between the germline ends. The CDR3 DNA reads TGTGCCAGCAGCCCTGAACAGGGGGGGACCTACGAGCAGTACTTC. Its protein is CASSPEQGGTYEQYF.

In its sample, this clone was seen many times. The rearrangement joins TRBV9 to TRBJ1-1; the match to TRBD1 covers 9 bases. The CDR3 is 14 amino acids. Germline V CDR1 and CDR2: SGDLS, YYNGEE. The trim removed 0 bases at V and 4 bases at J, leaving 1 base unmatched. CDR3 DNA: TGTGCCAGCAGCGTAGGGACAGGGGCCACTGAAGCTTTCTTT. Translated: CASSVGTGATEAFF.